One T cell receptor (beta chain) is described in this entry. Its antigen remains undetermined. No qualities accompany the bases; no much larger clone lies one base away. In the germline V gene, CDR1 corresponds to SGHRS and CDR2 to YFSETQ. The germline V and J ends show losses of 5 bases and 1 base respectively, and no gene match explains 10 bases of the junction. The CDR3 numbers 18 residues from cysteine through phenylalanine. Only the CDR3 portion is preserved as DNA: 54 bases, with reading frame beginning at the first base. The record originates from a study of T cell changes during pregnancy in multiple sclerosis (dated by TCRdb to between 2018 and 2020). Context from the whole study: In women with multiple sclerosis, the researchers looked at how the T cell repertoire shifted as pregnancy progressed.

Library generation was performed with the immunoSEQ multiplex PCR assay. What TCRdb holds here is the immuneACCESS table cut down to in-frame rearrangements. Part of the clones is not present; checked against another copy, under half of the missing clones reflect an unresolved V gene, and the others are unexplained. A total of 47,000 or so clones appear in this sample, 90% of them only once. The top ten clonotypes cover under 6.5% of the sample. The source is a female donor in good health, enrolled as a control in a pregnancy study. The rearrangement combines TRBV5-1 with TRBJ2-1, with 12 junctional bases fitting TRBD2. Material: peripheral blood, obtained after pregnancy. CDR3 sequence: CASRTGLAGGISYNEQFF. In nucleotide form, the sequence is TGCGCCAGCAGGACGGGGCTAGCGGGGGGGATATCCTACAATGAGCAGTTCTTC.